The rows below give T cell receptor beta chains drawn from one sample of a study of T-cell reconstitution after alpha-beta-depleted transplantation in children. TCRdb re-called the PCR reads with MiXCR, one entry per CDR3 protein. The sample holds over 150,000 distinct CDR3 sequences; 6.6% are singletons and the top ten take 5% to 6.5%. The specimen was PBMCs, collected before TCRalphabeta/CD19-depleted stem cell transplant. The receptors derive from a boy aged 2 to 10 with acute lymphoblastic leukemia, due to receive a stem cell transplant. Each CDR3 is given with its conserved first and last residue. The D gene is left open where the match is weak. Clone size, where shown, is once, few, many, or a class for clones that have expanded.

-	-	TRBV6-2/TRBV6-3	TRBJ2-7	CASNITPGRGSYEQYF	TGTGCCAGCAATATTACACCGGGACGGGGATCCTACGAGCAGTACTTC
-	many	TRBV7-8	TRBJ2-3	CASSLSYGAFSPLSDTQYF	TGTGCCAGCAGCTTATCGTATGGAGCCTTTAGCCCCCTCTCAGATACGCAGTATTTT
-	few	TRBV15	TRBJ1-2	CATSRSGVDYGYTF	TGTGCCACCAGCAGGTCAGGGGTGGACTATGGCTACACCTTC
-	-	TRBV7-9	TRBJ2-6	CASSAGQSTSGANVLTF	TGTGCCAGCAGCGCGGGCCAGAGTACCTCTGGGGCCAACGTCCTGACTTTC
-	many	TRBV7-9	TRBJ2-1	CASSLDRNNEQFF	TGTGCCAGCAGCCTAGACAGGAACAATGAGCAGTTCTTC
-	-	TRBV28	TRBJ1-5	CASSERNQPQHF	TGTGCCAGCAGTGAACGAAATCAGCCCCAGCATTTT
TRBD1	many	TRBV28	TRBJ1-2	CASSPSGQGDYGYTF	TGTGCCAGCAGTCCGTCGGGACAGGGGGACTATGGCTACACCTTC
-	many	TRBV6-2/TRBV6-3	TRBJ2-1	CASSSVNTNEQFF	TGTGCCAGCAGTTCCGTAAACACCAATGAGCAGTTCTTC
-	many	TRBV5-1	TRBJ2-7	CASSLVGGRQDFYEQYF	TGCGCCAGCAGCTTGGTGGGGGGGCGACAGGATTTCTACGAGCAGTACTTC
-	many	TRBV19	TRBJ1-4	CASSTPSPLFF	TGTGCCAGTAGTACCCCCTCTCCACTGTTTTTT
-	many	TRBV6-5	TRBJ2-3	CASSPVRPTGTQYF	TGTGCCAGCAGCCCAGTACGTCCCACGGGTACGCAGTATTTT
TRBD1	many	TRBV3-1	TRBJ2-1	CASSQSPTGAYNEQFF	TGTGCCAGCAGCCAAAGCCCCACAGGGGCGTACAATGAGCAGTTCTTC
-	few	TRBV20-1	TRBJ1-3	CSARDRPPTLGNTIYF	TGCAGTGCTAGAGATCGCCCCCCCACTCTTGGAAACACCATATATTTT
TRBD1	few	TRBV7-9	TRBJ1-1	CASSIETGGTEAFF	TGTGCCAGCAGCATAGAGACAGGGGGCACTGAAGCTTTCTTT
-	many	TRBV18	TRBJ1-3	CASSPGQPSGNTIYF	TGTGCCAGCTCACCTGGACAGCCCTCTGGAAACACCATATATTTT
-	many	TRBV27	TRBJ2-7	CASSFAAGTQEQYF	TGTGCCAGCAGTTTTGCAGCCGGGACTCAAGAGCAGTACTTC
-	many	TRBV7-8	TRBJ2-3	CASSPTPSAPRDTQYF	TGTGCCAGCAGCCCCACCCCTAGCGCCCCCCGGGATACGCAGTATTTT
TRBD2	-	TRBV27	TRBJ2-7	CASSLRTSGGRGEQYF	TGTGCCAGCAGCCTCCGGACTAGCGGGGGGCGGGGCGAGCAGTACTTC
-	many	TRBV28	TRBJ2-7	CASSPPSAAYEQYF	TGTGCCAGCAGTCCCCCTAGCGCGGCCTACGAGCAGTACTTC
TRBD1	many	TRBV11-2	TRBJ1-5	CASSSTGALNQPQHF	TGTGCCAGCAGCTCAACAGGGGCGCTGAATCAGCCCCAGCATTTT
TRBD2	many	TRBV6-5	TRBJ2-1	CASSYAAGTSFNEQFF	TGTGCCAGCAGTTACGCGGCCGGGACTAGTTTCAATGAGCAGTTCTTC
-	-	TRBV4-2	TRBJ1-5	CASSQVVREGQPQHF	TGTGCCAGCAGCCAAGTTGTCAGGGAGGGACAGCCCCAGCATTTT
-	-	TRBV5-1	TRBJ2-2	CASSLQSTGPGELFF	TGCGCCAGCAGCTTGCAGTCTACTGGGCCCGGGGAGCTGTTTTTT
TRBD1	few	TRBV28	TRBJ1-2	CASSQHTGGWGYGYTF	TGTGCCAGCAGCCAACACACAGGGGGCTGGGGCTATGGCTACACCTTC
-	many	TRBV12-3/TRBV12-4	TRBJ2-2	CASSLDLGATGELFF	TGTGCCAGCAGTTTAGATCTTGGGGCCACCGGGGAGCTGTTTTTT
TRBD2	few	TRBV6-2/TRBV6-3	TRBJ2-1	CASSDNSGGSHNEQFF	TGTGCCAGCAGTGACAATAGCGGGGGGTCGCACAATGAGCAGTTCTTC
TRBD1	few	TRBV28	TRBJ1-5	CASKGGTGNQPQHF	TGTGCCAGCAAGGGTGGGACAGGGAATCAGCCCCAGCATTTT
-	few	TRBV7-9	TRBJ2-3	CASSLVIRGRLTDTQYF	TGTGCCAGCAGCTTAGTTATCCGAGGCCGCCTAACAGATACGCAGTATTTT
-	-	TRBV7-2	TRBJ2-5	CASSPGTAGWLQETQYF	TGTGCCAGCAGCCCCGGGACAGCGGGATGGCTACAAGAGACCCAGTACTTC
-	-	TRBV12-3/TRBV12-4	TRBJ2-2	CASSPRRAMDTGGLFF	TGTGCCAGCAGCCCTCGGCGGGCAATGGACACCGGGGGGCTGTTTTTT
TRBD1	many	TRBV12-3/TRBV12-4	TRBJ1-1	CASSLTWDRTVNTEAFF	TGTGCCAGCAGTTTAACCTGGGACAGAACCGTAAACACTGAAGCTTTCTTT
-	-	TRBV30	TRBJ2-5	CACGVGGRETQYF	TGTGCCTGTGGGGTGGGGGGCCGAGAGACCCAGTACTTC
-	-	TRBV28	TRBJ2-5	CASRDRTQYF	TGTGCCAGCAGAGACCGGACCCAGTACTTC
TRBD1	-	TRBV7-9	TRBJ1-4	CASSLEQGAGEKLFF	TGTGCCAGCAGCTTAGAGCAGGGGGCTGGAGAAAAACTGTTTTTT
TRBD2	many	TRBV29-1	TRBJ2-1	CSVEGTSGDYNEQFF	TGCAGCGTTGAAGGGACTAGCGGGGATTACAATGAGCAGTTCTTC
-	few	TRBV28	TRBJ1-2	CASSLGGALYGYTF	TGTGCCAGCAGTTTAGGCGGGGCCCTCTATGGCTACACCTTC
-	-	TRBV6-5	TRBJ1-1	CASSYSEASGTEAFF	TGTGCCAGCAGTTACTCCGAGGCATCGGGCACTGAAGCTTTCTTT
-	-	TRBV18	TRBJ2-3	CASSPIQHPDTQYF	TGTGCCAGCTCACCAATACAACACCCAGATACGCAGTATTTT
TRBD2	-	TRBV7-2	TRBJ2-7	CASSLPAPIAGGPYEQYF	TGTGCCAGCAGCTTACCTGCGCCTATAGCGGGAGGGCCTTACGAGCAGTACTTC
-	many	TRBV6-5	TRBJ1-1	CASSYVPTEPTEAFF	TGTGCCAGCAGTTACGTCCCGACGGAACCCACTGAAGCTTTCTTT
TRBD2	many	TRBV11-2	TRBJ2-1	CASSKGRAGVRDEQFF	TGTGCCAGCAGCAAGGGCCGCGCGGGAGTTAGAGATGAGCAGTTCTTC
-	-	TRBV7-2	TRBJ1-5	CASSPISNQPQHF	TGTGCCAGCAGCCCAATTAGCAATCAGCCCCAGCATTTT
TRBD2	few	TRBV5-1	TRBJ2-7	CASGPGLAGRDEQYF	TGCGCCAGCGGCCCCGGTCTAGCGGGGAGGGACGAGCAGTACTTC
-	many	TRBV7-8	TRBJ1-5	CAISLKDGSNQPQHF	TGTGCCATCAGCCTAAAGGACGGTAGCAATCAGCCCCAGCATTTT
-	many	TRBV20-1	TRBJ2-5	CSASILEGETQYF	TGCAGTGCTAGTATCCTAGAAGGAGAGACCCAGTACTTC
-	many	TRBV7-9	TRBJ1-4	CASSPGGTNEKLFF	TGTGCCAGCAGCCCTGGAGGAACTAATGAAAAACTGTTTTTT
TRBD1	many	TRBV5-5	TRBJ2-7	CASSPRDRLGEQYF	TGTGCCAGCAGCCCCAGGGACAGGCTGGGCGAGCAGTACTTC
-	many	TRBV6-5	TRBJ2-1	CASSNYYDRGYNEQFF	TGTGCCAGCAGTAACTACTACGACCGAGGTTACAATGAGCAGTTCTTC